This T cell receptor beta chain is drawn from a study of blood T cell repertoires in COVID-19. Across the study: The samples span acute and convalescent COVID-19 from the United States, Italy and Spain. Sample material is recorded as cDNA or gDNA derived from T cells, B-cell-depleted T cells, or PBMCs.

Original analysis: Quantification of nucleated cells was approximated via reference gene primer amplification. The assay was immunoSEQ multiplex PCR, and TCRdb's table has in-frame clones only and misses some. V, J and clone size are those of that table, while D and trimming were read from the DNA. The table lists about 80,000 clones, approximately 80% of them singletons. V lost 8 bases to trimming and J lost 1 base, with 9 bases between them. Germline V CDR1 and CDR2: MNHEY, SVGAGI. The CDR3 sequence is 13 residues long. Sequenced: peripheral blood. This chain uses TRBV6-5 with TRBJ1-3; D is unresolved. This TCR was sampled from a man aged 80 or over with active or convalescent COVID-19. The CDR3 loop is CASSPVSGNTIYF. CDR3 bases: TGTGCCAGCTCCCCGGTGTCTGGAAACACCATATATTTT.